A selection of T cell receptor beta chains follows, all from one sample in a study of blood T cells in healthy people across ages. TCRdb fed the 5' RACE reads into MiXCR, producing one record per CDR3 protein. The data hold 600,000 to 900,000 distinct CDR3 sequences, with 25% to 30% observed a single time. The data were also submitted as part of a second study, on T cells of mothers and their children.

What was sequenced was blood. The receptors were sampled from a boy younger than 18 in good health. CDR3s include the opening cysteine and the closing phenylalanine or tryptophan. The D gene is left open where the match is weak. Part of the rows lack a size; the others show once, few, many or a class for expanded clones.

j_call v_call clone_size d_call cdr3_nt cdr3_aa
TRBJ1-2 TRBV29-1 few TRBD1 TGCAGCGTTGATCTTCCCGGGACAGCTTATGGCTACACCTTC CSVDLPGTAYGYTF
TRBJ2-5 TRBV3-1 - - TGTGCCAGCAGCCGGACCCACTGGGAGCAGTACTTC CASSRTHWEQYF
TRBJ2-5 TRBV29-1 - TRBD2 TGCAGCGTTGACGGGACTAGCGGGGGGTTGGGAGGAGAGACCCAGTACTTC CSVDGTSGGLGGETQYF
TRBJ2-3 TRBV4-1 - - TGCGCCAGCAGCCAACCTACTAGACCTGCAAGCACAGATACGCAGTATTTT CASSQPTRPASTDTQYF
TRBJ1-2 TRBV7-8 many TRBD1 TGTGCCAGCAGCTTACAGACAGGGAACTATGGCTACACCTTC CASSLQTGNYGYTF
TRBJ2-1 TRBV20-1 few - TGCAGTGCTAGGAGCAGCCTTCCCCAGAGATACGAGCAGTTCTTC CSARSSLPQRYEQFF
TRBJ2-1 TRBV5-4 few TRBD1 TGTGCCAGCAGCCGGACAGGATTAAATGAGCAGTTCTTC CASSRTGLNEQFF
TRBJ1-2 TRBV12-3/TRBV12-4 few - TGTGCCAGCAGTTTCGGGTCGAGCTACACCTTC CASSFGSSYTF
TRBJ2-5 TRBV3-1 many - TGTGCCAGTACTGGGACCGCGCAAGAGACCCAGTACTTC CASTGTAQETQYF
TRBJ2-6 TRBV5-1 few - TGCGCCAGCAGCCCAGATGACTCTGGGGCCAACGTCCTGACTTTC CASSPDDSGANVLTF
TRBJ2-5 TRBV29-1 - - TGCAGCGTTGAAGATCCCAGGGTAGGGCAAGAGACCCAGTACTTC CSVEDPRVGQETQYF
TRBJ2-2 TRBV24-1 few - TGTGCCACCAGTGATGTGTCGGGACAGAACACCGGGGAGCTGTTTTTT CATSDVSGQNTGELFF
TRBJ1-6 TRBV28 few - TGTGCCAGCAGTCACTCTCCGGGCCTAGGAAGCTCCTATAATTCACCCCTCCACTTT CASSHSPGLGSSYNSPLHF
TRBJ2-3 TRBV2 few - TGTGCCAGGGACGTTGGAGGTAGCACAGATACGCAGTATTTT CARDVGGSTDTQYF
TRBJ2-7 TRBV7-6 - TRBD2 TGTGCCAGCAGCGGACTAGCGGGGGAGTCCTACGAGCAGTACTTC CASSGLAGESYEQYF
TRBJ1-4 TRBV7-6 few - TGTGCCAGCAGCTCAACGAGGAGGGGAGAAAAACTGTTTTTT CASSSTRRGEKLFF
TRBJ2-1 TRBV5-1 - TRBD1 TGCGTCAGCAGCTTGAGTGGGGGACAGGGGTTCAATGAGCAGTTCTTC CVSSLSGGQGFNEQFF
TRBJ2-3 TRBV12-3/TRBV12-4 - - TGTGCCAGCAGTTTTTATGGGGCTAGCGGCACAGATACGCAGTATTTT CASSFYGASGTDTQYF
TRBJ2-5 TRBV5-1 few - TGCGCCAGCAGCTCACACAGGGGAGGGGAAGTTAAAGAGACCCAGTACTTC CASSSHRGGEVKETQYF
TRBJ2-2 TRBV5-1 - - TGCGCCAGCAGCTTGGTTGGTGTGGGGTTCACCGCGAACACCGGGGAGCTGTTTTTT CASSLVGVGFTANTGELFF
TRBJ2-5 TRBV7-9 - TRBD2 TGTGCCAGCAGCTCCATAGCGGGGGGCGGGGAGACCCAGTACTTC CASSSIAGGGETQYF
TRBJ2-3 TRBV27 once - TGTGCCAGCAGTTTGCCCGGACGAGTCCTTAGCACAGATCCGCAGTATTTT CASSLPGRVLSTDPQYF
TRBJ1-4 TRBV24-1 - - TGTGCCACCGCTGCTGCAGGGTCTGAAAAACTGTTTTTT CATAAAGSEKLFF
TRBJ2-1 TRBV3-1 - - TGTGCCAGCAGCGTTTCGTCGGGAGAGGGGCAGTTCTTC CASSVSSGEGQFF
TRBJ1-1 TRBV7-4 few - TGTGCCAGCAGCTTAGGTGAGGGTAGGATTGAGGGGACTGAAGCTTTCTTT CASSLGEGRIEGTEAFF
TRBJ2-7 TRBV18 few - TGTGCCAGCACTCTACAGGAGGTCGATTACGAGCAGTACTTC CASTLQEVDYEQYF
TRBJ2-1 TRBV5-7 - - TGTGCCAGCAGACTTTCCCGCAATGAGCAGTTCTTC CASRLSRNEQFF